These 8 T cell receptor beta chains share one sample of origin, sequenced in a study of post-analysis software for immune sequencing data. Carried by the TCR beta cDNA libraries were unique molecular identifiers. From the PCR reads, TCRdb called clonotypes with MiXCR, one entry per CDR3 protein. Of approximately 250,000 distinct CDR3 sequences detected, 36% appear once; the ten largest clones hold under 5.5%. Notes on the study in general: When patients were compared with controls, 4 or 5 TRBV segments were more frequent, TRBV5-6, TRBV5-1 and TRBV20-1 among them.

No antigen has been identified for these receptors. The sample taken for sequencing was blood. Every receptor here comes from a girl aged 5 to 17 with multiple sclerosis.

This clonotype has ten or more counts. This rearrangement joins TRBV14 to TRBJ1-2, with 10 positions matching TRBD1. Looked up from germline, CDR1 is SGHDN and CDR2 is FVKESK. The CDR3 loop spans 14 amino acids. V lost 5 bases and J lost 7; bases outside the gene matches: 7. This CDR3 is CASSGQGGLIGYTF. For the CDR3, the DNA is TGTGCCAGCAGCGGACAGGGGGGTCTTATTGGCTACACCTTC.

The chain joins TRBV7-3 to TRBJ1-1; D is unresolved. The CDR3 is made up of 17 amino acids. Per the germline V gene, CDR1 is SGHTA and CDR2 is FQGTGA. V was clipped by 1 base and J by 4 bases, with 19 bases between them. The CDR3 spells CASSLNSRSGMGTEAFF. For the CDR3, the DNA is TGTGCCAGCAGCTTAAATAGTAGATCGGGAATGGGCACTGAAGCTTTCTTT.

The J gene is TRBJ2-2, the V gene TRBV20-1; possibly TRBD1 or TRBD2 for D (5 bases each). The V end lost 1 base, the J end lost 3 bases, and 15 bases lay between the germline ends. Germline V gives CDR1 DFQATT, CDR2 SNEGSKA (reference sequence). This CDR3 has 16 residues. Here the CDR3 DNA reads TGCAGTGCTAGAGGGCCGTGGGACGGGGACACCGGGGAGCTGTTTTTT. This codes for CSARGPWDGDTGELFF.

To note about this clonotype: A junction boundary mismatches the germline segment, possibly from a read error. As DNA, the CDR3 is TGTGCCAGTAGCCCGACTGCCTATAGCAATCCGCCCCAGCATTTT. It yields the protein CASSPTAYSNPPQHF. The genes are TRBV19 and TRBJ1-5; no clear D. Germline CDR1 is LNHDA and CDR2 is SQIVND (reference sequence). The CDR3 sequence is 15 residues long. The variable domain in full, with the rest retrieved from reference TRBV19 and TRBJ1-5, is DGGITQSPKYLFRKEGQNVTLSCEQNLNHDAMYWYRQDPGQGLRLIYYSQIVNDFQKGDIAEGYSVSREKKESFPLTVTSAQKNPTAFYLCASSPTAYSNPPQHFGDGTRLSIL.

The chain uses TRBV6-1 and TRBJ2-3; 7 bases map to TRBD1. With 8 bases clipped from V and 6 bases from J, the junction kept 8 bases outside the gene matches. CDR1 and CDR2 (germline): MNHNS, SASEGT. CDR3 length: 13 amino acids. CDR3 loop: CASGTGVGDTQYF. The CDR3 nucleotides read TGTGCCAGCGGAACAGGGGTGGGGGATACGCAGTATTTT.

This clonotype has a count of ten or more. The gene calls are TRBV12-3 or TRBV12-4 and TRBJ1-1, with a tentative D call TRBD1 (5 bases). With 7 bases removed from V and 3 bases from J, the gap between germline ends came to 15 bases. This CDR3 has 14 amino acids. CDR3 coding DNA: TGTGCCAGCACCCTCGTGGGGCAGCACACTGAAGCTTTCTTT. Its protein is CASTLVGQHTEAFF.

The chain has TRBV20-1 and TRBJ1-1; D is possibly TRBD1 (5 bases). Germline-derived CDR1 and CDR2 are DFQATT and SNEGSKA (reference sequence). The CDR3 is made up of 11 amino acids. Written as DNA, the CDR3 is TGCACCCCAACGGGGGATCTTGAAGCTTTCTTT. Its translation is CTPTGDLEAFF.

This chain joins TRBV9 and TRBJ1-4; TRBD1 is a possible D gene (6 bases). The germline V and J ends were trimmed by 6 bases and 6 bases, with 15 bases remaining between them. This CDR3 comprises 14 residues. Germline V gives CDR1 SGDLS, CDR2 YYNGEE. The CDR3 sequence: CASTKGGRDEKLFF. The CDR3 region has the DNA TGTGCCAGCACCAAAGGGGGGCGAGATGAAAAACTGTTTTTT.